The clone carrying this T cell receptor beta chain was seen ten or more times. HTBI primers from iRepertoire and Arm-PCR of CDR3 regions yielded the TCR beta libraries. MiXCR, applied by TCRdb to the multiplex PCR reads, yields one record per CDR3 protein. The profile shows around 420,000 distinct CDR3 sequences, 15% to 17% of them singletons. Germline CDR1 and CDR2: MNHEY and SVGEGT. CDR3 length: 11 residues. V lost 10 bases and J lost 2, with 7 bases in between. This entry is derived from a study of regulatory T cells in long-lasting Graves disease. Time point: newly diagnosed GD, antithyroid drugs for less than 3 months. Making the TCR library involved RNA that had been extracted from PBMCs.

The J gene is TRBJ2-3, the V gene TRBV6-2 or TRBV6-3; D remains unclear. The sequence was collected from a female donor with Graves disease. Source: peripheral blood mononuclear cells (PBMCs), taken at new diagnosis, from a patient treated with antithyroid drugs. The CDR3 region is CAISHTDTQYF. In DNA form, the CDR3 reads TGTGCCATTTCGCACACAGATACGCAGTATTTT.